One and the same sample provided the 18 T cell receptor beta chains below, sequenced in a study of control samples from healthy donors and cancer patients. Generated by immunoSEQ multiplex PCR, the TCRdb table keeps only in-frame clones and is missing some. This sample has 230,000 or so clones; about 93% occur once, and the top ten carry more than 1.3%. What was sequenced was blood. The receptors originated from a man over 45 in good health.

The chain employs TRBV2 and TRBJ2-1, with D perhaps TRBD2 (6 bases). The CDR3 extends over 14 amino acids. The germline gives CDR1 SNHLY, CDR2 FYNNEI. The germline V and J ends were trimmed by 2 bases and 5 bases, with 10 bases remaining between them. CDR3 nucleotides: TGTGCCAGCAGTGAAATGGGAGGAGACAATGAGCAGTTCTTC. This sequence encodes CASSEMGGDNEQFF.

The V and J genes are TRBV27 and TRBJ1-5; TRBD1 aligns across 8 bases. Germline loops: CDR1 MNHEY, CDR2 SMNVEV (reference sequence). J was trimmed by 5 bases and V by 7 bases; bases with no gene match: 7. CDR3 size: 14 residues. CDR3 region: CASTPRTGHQPQHF. CDR3 DNA: TGTGCCAGCACCCCCCGGACAGGGCATCAGCCCCAGCATTTT.

V is TRBV28 and J is TRBJ1-5; D unclear. The germline V gene encodes CDR1 MDHEN and CDR2 SYDVKM. The CDR3 is 15 amino acids. Trimming took off 2 bases at V and 16 bases at J, with 24 bases between the two ends. In DNA form, the CDR3 reads TGTGCCAGCAGTTTAGCGGGCGAGACAACGGCTGAAAAACATTTT. Amino acids: CASSLAGETTAEKHF.

The chain combines TRBV5-1 with TRBJ2-5, with D tentatively TRBD1 or TRBD2 (5 bases each). V was pared by 3 bases and J by 5 bases, with 11 bases between. The germline gives CDR1 SGHRS, CDR2 YFSETQ. The CDR3 has 13 residues. The CDR3 reads CASSSQGGETQYF. In DNA form, the CDR3 reads TGCGCCAGCAGCTCGCAGGGCGGGGAGACCCAGTACTTC.

The chain joins TRBV5-5 to TRBJ2-1, with 7 positions matching TRBD1. Per the germline V gene, CDR1 is SGHKS and CDR2 is YYEKEE (reference sequence). The CDR3 runs 13 residues. The ends lost 4 bases at V and 8 bases at J; junction bases unmatched: 6. CDR3 loop: CASSTTGSHEQFF. The CDR3 nucleotides read TGTGCCAGCAGCACGACAGGGAGCCATGAGCAGTTCTTC. Using reference TRBV5-5 and TRBJ2-1 for the parts outside the CDR3, the full variable domain is DAGVTQSPTHLIKTRGQQVTLRCSPISGHKSVSWYQQVLGQGPQFIFQYYEKEERGRGNFPDRFSARQFPNYSSELNVNALLLGDSALYLCASSTTGSHEQFFGPGTRLTVL.

This chain joins TRBV5-8 and TRBJ2-5; 10 bases match TRBD1. The CDR3 totals 16 residues. Germline lookup yields CDR1 SGHTS and CDR2 YDEGEE. Unmatched junction bases numbered 10, after V lost 4 bases and J lost 4 bases. CDR3 nucleotides: TGTGCCAGCAGCCCGGGACAGGGGAGGGTAGTAGAGACCCAGTACTTC. Amino acid sequence: CASSPGQGRVVETQYF.

V is TRBV5-1 and J is TRBJ1-1, with TRBD1 as a possible D gene (6 bases). Germline CDR1 SGHRS, CDR2 YFSETQ. Trimming cost V 5 bases and J 5 bases, with 10 bases left between them. The CDR3 totals 12 residues. CDR3 in amino acids: CASSWRGTEAFF. In DNA, the CDR3 is TGCGCCAGCAGTTGGAGGGGGACTGAAGCTTTCTTT.

The chain is built from TRBV5-1 and TRBJ2-3, with D tentatively TRBD1 or TRBD2 (5 bases each). CDR1 and CDR2 (germline): SGHRS, YFSETQ. The CDR3 spans 16 residues. V lost 5 bases to trimming and J lost 2 bases, with 18 bases between them. In DNA form, the CDR3 reads TGCGCCAGCAGGTTTGTTGGGGGTAGCGACACAGATACGCAGTATTTT. Its translation: CASRFVGGSDTDTQYF.

The rearrangement uses TRBV7-9 and TRBJ1-6, with a possible D match to TRBD1 (6 bases). Germline-derived CDR1 and CDR2 are SEHNR and FQNEAQ (reference sequence). V lost 8 bases and J lost 4, with 24 bases in between. The length of the CDR3 is 18 residues. The CDR3 DNA follows: TGTGCCAGCGGCCGGGGGCAGGGGACGTATATTTATAATTCACCCCTCCACTTT. This encodes CASGRGQGTYIYNSPLHF.

The CDR3 DNA is TGCGCCAGCAGCTTGGGGTTAGCGGGGTACTCCTACAATGAGCAGTTCTTC. Translated: CASSLGLAGYSYNEQFF. The gene calls are TRBV5-1 and TRBJ2-1; TRBD2 matches at 8 bases. With 0 bases clipped from V and 0 bases from J, the junction kept 5 bases outside the gene matches. Looked up from germline, CDR1 is SGHRS and CDR2 is YFSETQ. The CDR3 is made up of 17 amino acids. Combining the CDR3 with reference TRBV5-1 and TRBJ2-1 gives the whole variable domain KAGVTQTPRYLIKTRGQQVTLSCSPISGHRSVSWYQQTPGQGLQFLFEYFSETQRNKGNFPGRFSGRQFSNSRSEMNVSTLELGDSALYLCASSLGLAGYSYNEQFFGPGTRLTVL.

This chain connects TRBV28 to TRBJ1-5; 7 bases map to TRBD1. V gave up 7 bases and J gave up 2 bases; unmatched junction bases: 11. The CDR3 has 16 amino acids. CDR1 is MDHEN and CDR2 is SYDVKM in the germline V gene. The CDR3 DNA sequence: TGTGCCAGCAAAGAGACAGGGTGGTATGGCAATCAGCCCCAGCATTTT. It yields the protein CASKETGWYGNQPQHF.

CDR3 DNA sequence: TGTGCCAGCTCACCAGGGAGCAATGAGCAGTTCTTC. It is translated as CASSPGSNEQFF. This sequence joins TRBV18 and TRBJ2-1, with D possibly being TRBD2 (5 bases). Germline CDR1 is KGHSH and CDR2 is LQKENI. V gave up 2 bases and J gave up 6 bases, with 5 bases separating them. The CDR3 spans 12 residues.

The rearrangement joins TRBV4-1 to TRBJ2-1; D gene uncertain. With 0 bases removed from V and 8 bases from J, the gap between germline ends came to 11 bases. Germline lookup yields CDR1 MGHRA and CDR2 YSYEKL. The CDR3 contains 14 residues. The CDR3 DNA is TGCGCCAGCAGCCAAGATTGGGCCACGGATGAGCAGTTCTTC. Translated: CASSQDWATDEQFF.

This rearrangement joins TRBV9 to TRBJ1-4; perhaps TRBD1 as D (6 bases). This CDR3 has 15 residues. The germline V gene encodes CDR1 SGDLS and CDR2 YYNGEE. The V end was cut by 3 bases, the J end by 12 bases, with 21 bases between. Written as DNA, the CDR3 is TGTGCCAGCAGCGAGACTGGTGGGGGGGGCGAGGAACTGTTTTTT. Its protein is CASSETGGGGEELFF. The entire variable domain, with the rest obtained from reference TRBV9 and TRBJ1-4, is as follows: DSGVTQTPKHLITATGQRVTLRCSPRSGDLSVYWYQQSLDQGLQFLIQYYNGEERAKGNILERFSAQQFPDLHSELNLSSLELGDSALYFCASSETGGGGEELFFGSGTQLSVL.

V usage is TRBV5-1 and J usage is TRBJ2-5; 8 bases match TRBD1. The V gene's germline CDR1 is SGHRS and CDR2 YFSETQ. The CDR3 is 14 residues long. V trimming: 3 bases; J trimming: 4 bases; junction bases outside the gene matches: 5. CDR3 protein: CASSSTRGRETQYF. CDR3 in DNA: TGCGCCAGCAGCTCTACCAGGGGGCGAGAGACCCAGTACTTC.

In its sample, this clone was seen once. The rearrangement joins TRBV6-1 to TRBJ2-7; D is perhaps TRBD2 (5 bases). The CDR3 consists of 14 residues. Germline V gene sequence: CDR1 MNHNS, CDR2 SASEGT. Trimming took off 1 base at V and 4 bases at J, with 11 bases between the two ends. This CDR3 reads CASSEGSGGYEQYF. As DNA, the CDR3 is TGTGCCAGCAGTGAAGGGTCAGGCGGGTACGAGCAGTACTTC.

This chain joins TRBV4-1 and TRBJ1-5, with a possible D match to TRBD1 (6 bases). V lost 3 bases and J 2 bases, leaving 14 bases between the germline ends. This CDR3 has 16 residues. Looked up from germline, CDR1 is MGHRA and CDR2 is YSYEKL. The CDR3 coding sequence is TGCGCCAGCAGCCAGAGGGGGGAAGGGGGCAATCAGCCCCAGCATTTT. This gives the protein CASSQRGEGGNQPQHF.

The chain is built from TRBV6-2 or TRBV6-3 and TRBJ2-7, with D possibly being TRBD1 or TRBD2 (6 bases each). Trimming took off 6 bases at V and 3 bases at J, with 18 bases between the two ends. CDR3 length: 15 amino acids. The germline V gene encodes CDR1 MNHEY and CDR2 SVGEGT. For the CDR3, the DNA is TGTGCCAGCAGCTATACCTCCAGGGGAGGCTACGAGCAGTACTTC. This codes for CASSYTSRGGYEQYF.